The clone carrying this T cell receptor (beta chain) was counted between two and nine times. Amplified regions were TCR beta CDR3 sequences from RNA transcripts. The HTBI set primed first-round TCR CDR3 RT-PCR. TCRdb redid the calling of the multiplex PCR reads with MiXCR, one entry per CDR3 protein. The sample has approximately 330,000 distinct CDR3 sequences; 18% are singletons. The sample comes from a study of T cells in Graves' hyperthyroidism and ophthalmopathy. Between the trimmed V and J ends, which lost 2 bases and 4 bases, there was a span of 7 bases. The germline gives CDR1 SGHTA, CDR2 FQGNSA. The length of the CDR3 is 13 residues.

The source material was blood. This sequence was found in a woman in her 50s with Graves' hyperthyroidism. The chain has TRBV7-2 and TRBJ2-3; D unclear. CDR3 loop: CASSLHGADTQYF. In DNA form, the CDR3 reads TGTGCCAGCAGCTTACATGGGGCAGATACGCAGTATTTT.